This T cell receptor beta chain was captured by sequencing in a study of T cells in Graves' hyperthyroidism and ophthalmopathy. Ophthalmopathy cases scored 3 or more on the Clinical Activity Score and 4 or more on NOSPECS grade, with duration below 3 months. There were TCR beta CDR3 regions amplified from RNA transcripts. The HTBI primer set was used in a first-round RT-PCR of the TCR CDR3. TCRdb called the multiplex PCR reads again in MiXCR, with one record for every CDR3 protein. The profile covers 200,000 to 250,000 distinct CDR3 sequences, with approximately 24% appearing a single time and around 40% taken by the ten largest. CDR3 length equals 14 residues. Trimming stripped 4 bases from V and 6 bases from J, with 12 bases between. The germline gives CDR1 SGHTA, CDR2 FQGTGA.

This TCR came from a woman in her thirties or forties with Graves' ophthalmopathy. The J gene is TRBJ2-2, the V gene TRBV7-3; a weak D match, TRBD2 (6 bases). Sample: blood. CDR3 nucleotide sequence: TGTGCCAGCAGCTCCACTAGCTTGGCCGGGGAGCTGTTTTTT. Protein sequence: CASSSTSLAGELFF.